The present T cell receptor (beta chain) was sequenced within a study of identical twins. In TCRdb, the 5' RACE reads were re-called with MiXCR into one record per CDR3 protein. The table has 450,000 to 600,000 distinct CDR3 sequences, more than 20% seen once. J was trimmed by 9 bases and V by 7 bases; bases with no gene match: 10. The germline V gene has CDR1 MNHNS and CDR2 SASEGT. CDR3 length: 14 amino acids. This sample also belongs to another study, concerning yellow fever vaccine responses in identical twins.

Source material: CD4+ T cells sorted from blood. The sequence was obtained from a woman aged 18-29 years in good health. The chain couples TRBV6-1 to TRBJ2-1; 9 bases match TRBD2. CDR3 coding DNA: TGTGCCAGCATTCTTAGCGGGAGCCACGGTGAGCAGTTCTTC. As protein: CASILSGSHGEQFF.